The T cell receptor beta chain under discussion was sequenced for a study of T cells in localized non-small cell lung cancer. Study observations and caveats: One tumor region alone was sequenced, and heterogeneity therefore remains possible. Adjacent uninvolved lung had the highest clonality, suggesting focused antigen responses.

CDR3 length: 13 residues. V lost 0 bases and J lost 6; bases outside the gene matches: 3. Germline values: CDR1 SGDLS, CDR2 YYNGEE. With respect to this clone: Its antigen remains unidentified.

Clones were sequenced by immunoSEQ multiplex PCR, and TCRdb holds only the in-frame ones, with some missing. Here the sample spans roughly 76,000 clones, around 81% being singletons. Sequenced material: PBMCs, taken before any cancer treatment. This clonotype originated in a man aged 35-75 years with stage II squamous cell lung carcinoma. V usage is TRBV9 and J usage is TRBJ2-7; TRBD1 aligns across 7 bases. CDR3 protein: CASSVDRGREQYF. In nucleotides, the CDR3 is TGTGCCAGCAGCGTAGACAGGGGACGCGAGCAGTACTTC.